This TCR beta chain was identified in a study of shared clonotypes between healthy human individuals (TCRdb year 2020). Looking at the study overall: Three men and a couple of women, aged 18 to 49 years, made up the cohort. For each donor, CD4 naive and CD4 memory were each given three plates, CD8 naive was given two plates, and CD8 memory was given one plate. To estimate repertoire size and how much clonotype sharing occurs between individuals, the study deeply sequenced the blood TCR repertoires of several healthy adults. To increase sequencing depth and limit assay-specific biases, different laboratories used diverse techniques to prepare libraries and sequence TCR repertoires. Per donor, leukapheresis produced somewhere between about 0.9 and 9.5 billion PBMCs. On the study overall, not on this receptor specifically: Higher generation probabilities were observed for clonotypes shared by all four sorted-subset donors than for non-shared clonotypes. Larger estimated clonotype richness was generally found for naive subsets than for memory subsets. Incomplete sequencing was indicated by rarefaction of sorted-subset datasets, despite the large sequencing depth. Pairwise subsampling led to the expectation that sequencing depth would affect the degree of clonotype sharing among donors. The genetic and exposure-history diversity represented was limited by the small number of donors. Only blood was sampled, and tissue TCR repertoires likely differ from those in blood. Approximately 4.8% of naive CD4, more than 3% of naive CD8, about 2.5% of memory CD4, and 0.35% to 0.4% of memory CD8 clonotypes were shared across several donors.

V drops 0 bases and J drops 6 bases, leaving 11 bases in between. The germline V gene provides CDR1 KGHSH and CDR2 LQKENI. The CDR3 goes from the cysteine to the phenylalanine over 15 residues. Kept here is only the CDR3 DNA, which spans 45 bases and is read in frame from base 1. In the case of this clone: Its antigen remains undetermined. Nothing much larger sits one base from this clone, and base qualities are not available.

Healthy HIV-negative adults with no recently reported acute infections or vaccinations were included as donors. Every donor was a Caucasian adult residing in Nashville, Tennessee, USA. CD4+ T cells were enriched by magnetic negative selection, after which naive cells were positively selected on CD45RA and the negative fraction was taken as the memory subset. Blood was collected by leukapheresis, and PBMCs were isolated by Ficoll-Histopaque density gradient centrifugation and then cryopreserved in liquid nitrogen vapor phase. Analytical flow cytometry was used to check the purity and quantity of each magnetically sorted T cell population. Genomic DNA was isolated from every sorted fraction and measured by UV absorbance on a Nanodrop 2000c. Using the deep immunoSEQ assay, multiplex PCR amplified TCR CDR3 regions from genomic DNA. For each cell subset, the extracted genomic DNA was distributed evenly across all wells of several immunoSEQ 96-well plates, and each plate served as one replicate. For sorted subsets, approximately 210 ng genomic DNA, equal to some 30,000 T cell genomes, was loaded into each replicate PCR. Purified libraries were measured with a Qubit 3.0 fluorometer, size-checked on a Bioanalyzer 2100, and measured again with the KAPA Library Quantification kit. A separate single-read 150-cycle Illumina NextSeq 550 flow cell was used to sequence each immunoSEQ 96-well plate. The paper's data handling went like this. Because only junctional sequences without quality scores were contained in the immunoSEQ output, filtering matching that applied to full-length reads could not be performed. To assign V/J genes and CDR3, sequences were annotated using PyIR, a Python wrapper for IgBLAST v1.9, with IMGT germline references. Reads with weak V/J assignments (E-value above 1e-6), missing CDR3, stop codons, out-of-frame junctions, or ambiguous translated residues were removed. A V3J clonotype was defined by an identical inferred V gene, J gene, and CDR3 amino acid sequence. Percentage overlap between repertoires was computed as shared unique clonotypes divided by the size of the smaller repertoire. Richness of each repertoire was evaluated using RTK rarefaction, the Chao1 estimator, and Recon v2.1 estimates of unobserved clonotypes. OLGA was used to compute generation probabilities for all TCRbeta clonotypes that the gDNA method yielded from a few donors. Sourced from immuneACCESS, this table was stored by TCRdb with only in-frame sequences that have V and J called. A share of the clones is absent; for the studies checked, an unresolved V gene accounts for under half, and the remainder has no known explanation. Clonal size and the V and J genes are those of that table, whereas D and trimming came from the DNA. Recorded for this sample are about a million clones; about 80% of them occurred a single time. Together, the top ten hold 0.89% of the sample.

The V gene is TRBV18 and the J gene is TRBJ1-4; the D gene is not confidently resolved. The receptor comes from a man aged 18 to 29 in good health. Some clones in this sample may be carry-over from other donors' samples. What was sequenced was memory CD4+ T cells from PBMCs. In light of the paper, this sample's cell subset or site label describes: CD45RA-negative fraction. The DNA sequence follows: TGTGCCAGCTCACCACCGGGGTCCCTGGATGAAAAACTGTTTTTT. It translates to CASSPPGSLDEKLFF.